This TCR beta chain was found in a study of CD8+ T cells in alopecia areata. Whole-study context: In an open-label trial, patients got 5 to 10 mg tofacitinib twice daily.

Study conclusions and caveats: Because one nonresponder was included, the link of baseline CD8+ expansion to response is considered uncertain. Clonality was higher in lesional than normal scalp, especially in alopecia totalis/universalis.

Indicated treatment: oral pan-JAK inhibitor, 5-10 mg twice daily. PBMC-derived CD4+ and CD8+ T cells were sorted. Extraction of RNA preceded its reverse transcription into cDNA, which served as the sequencing template. Method: immunoSEQ multiplex PCR; TCRdb's copy keeps in-frame clones and lacks some. Seen here are 150,000 to 200,000 clones, around three fifths observed once, and the top ten hold over 12%. This clone was picked up many times. The target antigen is unknown. Trimming removed 10 bases from V and 2 bases from J; junction bases left unmatched: 9. Germline CDR1 is SNHLY and CDR2 is FYNNEI. The CDR3 consists of 14 residues.

The specimen comprised CD4+ T cells sorted from blood, sampled at week 24, from a patient treated with tofacitinib. The genes are TRBV2 and TRBJ2-7; 9 bases line up with TRBD1. The receptor comes from a human donor with alopecia areata. CDR3 nucleotide sequence: TGTGCCACACTCCTAGGGACAGGGACCTACGAGCAGTACTTC. Its translation is CATLLGTGTYEQYF. Full variable domain (missing parts from reference TRBV2 and TRBJ2-7): EPEVTQTPSHQVTQMGQEVILRCVPISNHLYFYWYRQILGQKVEFLVSFYNNEISEKSEIFDDQFSVERPDGSNFTLKIRSTKLEDSAMYFCATLLGTGTYEQYFGPGTRLTVT.